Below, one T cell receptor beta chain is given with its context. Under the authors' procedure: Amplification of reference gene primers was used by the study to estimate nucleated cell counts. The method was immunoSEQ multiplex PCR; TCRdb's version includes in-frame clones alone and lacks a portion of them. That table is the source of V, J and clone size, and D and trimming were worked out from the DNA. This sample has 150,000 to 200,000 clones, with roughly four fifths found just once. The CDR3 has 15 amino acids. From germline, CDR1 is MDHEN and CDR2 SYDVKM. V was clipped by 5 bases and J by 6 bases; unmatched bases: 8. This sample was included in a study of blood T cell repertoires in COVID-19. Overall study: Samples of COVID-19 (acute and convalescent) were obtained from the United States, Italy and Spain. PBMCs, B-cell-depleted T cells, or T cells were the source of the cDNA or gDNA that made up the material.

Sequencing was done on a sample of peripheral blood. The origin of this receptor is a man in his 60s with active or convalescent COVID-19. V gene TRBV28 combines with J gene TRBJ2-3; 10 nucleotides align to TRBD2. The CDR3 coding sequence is TGTGCCAGCAGTCAGCCTACTAGCGGGATGGATACGCAGTATTTT. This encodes CASSQPTSGMDTQYF.